These T cell receptor beta chains were read from a single sample in a study of blood T cells in healthy people across ages. A single record per CDR3 protein comes from TCRdb applying MiXCR to the 5' RACE reads. The data show 1.5 million to 2 million distinct CDR3 sequences, under 30% seen once. Sequences were obtained from blood. The receptors were gathered from a woman aged 25 to 39 in good health. CDR3s include the opening cysteine and the closing phenylalanine or tryptophan. Each record gives: CDR3 protein, CDR3 DNA, clone size, D gene, V gene, J gene. The D gene is left open where the match is weak. Rows give clone size only sometimes, using once, few, many, or a class for an expanded clone.

CASSLEGSPKPQYF	TGTGCCAGCAGCTTGGAAGGCAGTCCGAAGCCCCAGTATTTT	.	.	TRBV5-6	TRBJ2-3
CASSQRQGVGNTQYF	TGCGCCAGCAGCCAAAGACAGGGAGTAGGAAATACGCAGTATTTT	few	TRBD1	TRBV5-1	TRBJ2-3
CASSSRDATKADTQYF	TGTGCCAGCAGCTCCCGGGACGCTACGAAGGCAGATACGCAGTATTTT	few	.	TRBV7-2	TRBJ2-3
CASSDPRGWGLSVETQYF	TGTGCCAGCAGTGATCCACGGGGATGGGGCCTGTCGGTGGAGACCCAGTACTTC	.	.	TRBV25-1	TRBJ2-5
CSARDGTSGLYGETQYF	TGCAGTGCTAGAGATGGGACTAGCGGGCTATACGGGGAGACCCAGTACTTC	few	TRBD2	TRBV20-1	TRBJ2-5
CASSLKGAAGHSPLHF	TGTGCCAGCAGTTTAAAGGGCGCGGCGGGGCATTCACCCCTCCACTTT	many	.	TRBV12-3/TRBV12-4	TRBJ1-6
CASSIAREETQYF	TGTGCCAGCTCAATAGCGAGGGAAGAGACCCAGTACTTC	few	.	TRBV18	TRBJ2-5
CSARGVIETQYF	TGCAGTGCTCGTGGGGTGATCGAGACCCAGTACTTC	many	.	TRBV20-1	TRBJ2-5
CASSHQAGGETQYF	TGTGCCAGTTCTCACCAAGCGGGGGGAGAGACCCAGTACTTC	many	TRBD2	TRBV28	TRBJ2-5
CASSPTTDRTETQYF	TGTGCCAGCAGTCCAACGACCGACCGTACGGAGACCCAGTACTTC	few	.	TRBV27	TRBJ2-5
CASSLRSSSGSPFSDEQYF	TGTGCCAGCAGCCTAAGAAGTTCTAGCGGGAGTCCTTTCTCAGACGAGCAGTACTTC	.	TRBD2	TRBV11-2	TRBJ2-7
CASSLGLQGQDGYTF	TGCGCCAGCAGCTTGGGACTTCAGGGGCAAGATGGCTACACCTTC	.	.	TRBV5-1	TRBJ1-2
CATSDLNPSSCNEQFF	TGTGCCACCAGTGATTTGAATCCGAGCTCCTGCAATGAGCAGTTCTTC	.	.	TRBV24-1	TRBJ2-1
CASSLIDRVGGNTIYF	TGCGCCAGCAGCCTCATAGACAGGGTAGGAGGAAACACCATATATTTT	few	TRBD1	TRBV4-1	TRBJ1-3
CASSAQTGISPLHF	TGTGCCAGCAGTGCTCAGACAGGGATCTCACCCCTCCACTTT	many	TRBD1	TRBV12-3/TRBV12-4	TRBJ1-6
CASSLAYGVYEQYF	TGTGCCAGCAGTCTGGCCTACGGGGTTTACGAGCAGTACTTC	.	.	TRBV6-5	TRBJ2-7
CASSTPISGYGYTF	TGTGCCAGCAGTACACCGATTAGCGGCTATGGCTACACCTTC	.	.	TRBV6-1	TRBJ1-2
CSVASPYNEQYF	TGCAGCGTCGCCTCCCCTTACAATGAGCAGTACTTC	.	.	TRBV29-1	TRBJ2-5
CASSVETGAYEQYF	TGTGCCAGCAGTGTAGAGACAGGGGCCTACGAGCAGTACTTC	.	TRBD1	TRBV9	TRBJ2-7
CSARDGLYGYTF	TGCAGTGCTAGAGACGGACTCTATGGCTACACCTTC	.	.	TRBV20-1	TRBJ1-2
CSASSAGTSDYNEQFF	TGCAGTGCTTCTAGCGCCGGGACTAGCGACTACAATGAGCAGTTCTTC	.	TRBD2	TRBV20-1	TRBJ2-1
CASSLGAAGGPGDTQYF	TGTGCCAGCAGTTTAGGAGCAGCGGGAGGGCCCGGAGATACGCAGTATTTT	.	TRBD2	TRBV12-3/TRBV12-4	TRBJ2-3
CASSPGGIEAFF	TGTGCCAGCAGCCCCGGGGGCATTGAAGCTTTCTTT	few	.	TRBV7-9	TRBJ1-1
CASSAGSGGGLNPETQYF	TGTGCCAGCAGCGCGGGGAGTGGGGGAGGGTTAAACCCAGAGACCCAGTACTTC	.	TRBD2	TRBV9	TRBJ2-5
CASRKSNQGTGYTF	TGTGCCAGCAGGAAGTCGAATCAGGGGACCGGCTACACCTTC	.	.	TRBV6-5	TRBJ1-2
CASSPQPGASGKLFF	TGTGCCAGCAGCCCACAGCCAGGGGCAAGCGGAAAACTGTTTTTT	.	.	TRBV3-1	TRBJ1-4
CASSFESGAEQYF	TGCGCCAGCAGCTTTGAGTCAGGGGCAGAGCAGTACTTC	many	.	TRBV5-1	TRBJ2-7
CASSQDGGNTEAFF	TGTGCCAGCAGCCAAGACGGGGGGAACACTGAAGCTTTCTTT	.	.	TRBV3-1	TRBJ1-1
CSASPLPTENYGYTF	TGCAGTGCTAGTCCCCTCCCGACAGAGAACTATGGCTACACCTTC	.	.	TRBV20-1	TRBJ1-2
CASSLSGNYGHTF	TGTGCCAGCAGTTTATCAGGGAACTATGGCCACACCTTC	.	.	TRBV27	TRBJ1-2
CASSPNRASGYQETQYF	TGTGCCAGCTCACCCAACAGAGCTAGCGGGTACCAAGAGACCCAGTACTTC	.	TRBD2	TRBV18	TRBJ2-5
CASSLQRQDNYGYTF	TGTGCCAGCAGCTTACAGAGACAGGATAACTATGGCTACACCTTC	.	.	TRBV7-9	TRBJ1-2
CASSREQGAFEKLFF	TGTGCCAGCAGCCGAGAACAGGGGGCATTTGAAAAACTGTTTTTT	.	TRBD1	TRBV14	TRBJ1-4
CASSSRGASGLYNEQFF	TGTGCCAGCAGTTCCCGAGGGGCTAGCGGCTTATACAATGAGCAGTTCTTC	few	TRBD2	TRBV27	TRBJ2-1
CSAESGGASSSYNEQFF	TGCAGTGCGGAGAGCGGGGGGGCGAGTAGCTCCTACAATGAGCAGTTCTTC	many	TRBD2	TRBV20-1	TRBJ2-1
CASSSPNTPSQYF	TGTGCCAGCAGTTCACCGAATACCCCATCCCAGTACTTC	few	.	TRBV28	TRBJ2-7
CSASSIETGTIWTQHF	TGCAGTGCTAGTTCTATTGAGACAGGGACCATTTGGACCCAGCATTTT	many	TRBD1	TRBV20-1	TRBJ1-5
CATRGELAQYF	TGTGCCACCCGGGGGGAGCTGGCGCAGTATTTT	few	TRBD2	TRBV19	TRBJ2-3
CATSSDRSEQYF	TGTGCCACCAGTTCTGACAGGTCCGAGCAGTACTTC	once	.	TRBV24-1	TRBJ2-7
CSVGGTSSYNEQFF	TGCAGCGTTGGCGGGACTAGCTCCTACAATGAGCAGTTCTTC	.	TRBD2	TRBV29-1	TRBJ2-1
CTSSHPGDNEQFF	TGTACCAGCAGCCACCCCGGGGACAATGAGCAGTTCTTC	.	.	TRBV6-2/TRBV6-3	TRBJ2-1
CASSSDSLSIETQYF	TGCGCCAGCAGCTCGGACAGTCTATCCATAGAGACCCAGTACTTC	.	.	TRBV5-1	TRBJ2-5
CASSLLLAGGATVETQYF	TGTGCCAGCAGCCTGTTACTAGCGGGAGGTGCGACCGTGGAGACCCAGTACTTC	.	TRBD2	TRBV7-2	TRBJ2-5
CASSFWVPGFTSTDTQYF	TGTGCCAGCAGCTTCTGGGTACCGGGGTTTACCAGCACAGATACGCAGTATTTT	few	.	TRBV5-5	TRBJ2-3
CASSPNSGSDTQYF	TGCGCCAGCAGCCCCAATAGCGGGTCGGATACGCAGTATTTT	few	TRBD2	TRBV4-1	TRBJ2-3
CASSERGQGFREQYF	TGTGCCAGCAGTGAAAGGGGACAGGGTTTTCGTGAGCAGTACTTC	.	TRBD1	TRBV2	TRBJ2-4